This T cell receptor (beta chain) derives from a study of blood T cell repertoires in COVID-19. Overall study: Some COVID-19 samples were acute and others convalescent; all came from the United States, Italy and Spain.

The CDR3 consists of 19 residues. V dropped 0 bases and J dropped 0 bases, with 20 bases sitting between them. The germline V gene has CDR1 WNHNN and CDR2 SYGVQD (reference sequence). Assay used: immunoSEQ multiplex PCR; TCRdb lists only in-frame clones, some missing. The data show 100,000 to 120,000 clones, about 80% seen once. V gene TRBV10-1 combines with J gene TRBJ1-2; no definite D call. The sequencing input was peripheral blood. This clonotype originated in a woman in her 40s with acute or convalescent COVID-19. In DNA form, the CDR3 reads TGCGCCAGCAGTGAGTCCCACCCCCTTGGCAGCCTAGCTAACTATGGCTACACCTTC. It is translated as CASSESHPLGSLANYGYTF.